These 26 T cell receptor beta chains were sequenced from one sample in a study of T-cell memory formation after mild COVID-19. TCRdb reanalysed the 5' RACE reads using MiXCR and keeps one entry per CDR3 protein. The table has approximately 60,000 distinct CDR3 sequences, about a tenth seen once; the top ten hold approximately 1.1%. The specimen was PBMCs or a T cell subset sorted from them (not recorded which). The receptor set was obtained from a man aged 18 to 30 who had mild COVID-19 (a few samples of this study predate the infection). Cell type and time point are not known.

The table lists this clonotype with a few counts. This rearrangement joins TRBV5-1 to TRBJ2-3, with 13 bases that match TRBD2. The CDR3 contains 14 residues. J was trimmed by 6 bases and V by 7 bases; bases with no gene match: 5. Germline values: CDR1 SGHRS, CDR2 YFSETQ. CDR3 sequence (DNA): TGCGCCAGCCAGACTAGCGGGGGGTCCGATACGCAGTATTTT. Translating gives CASQTSGGSDTQYF.

This clonotype was seen many times. The chain uses TRBV11-2 and TRBJ2-3; tentatively, D is TRBD1 (5 bases). V was cut by 1 base and J by 4 bases, with 6 bases left in between. The CDR3 is 13 amino acids. Germline V CDR1 and CDR2: SGHAT, FQNNGV. CDR3 loop: CASSLVQADTQYF. CDR3 bases: TGTGCCAGCAGCTTAGTACAGGCAGATACGCAGTATTTT.

The J gene is TRBJ2-5, the V gene TRBV12-3 or TRBV12-4; D is tentatively TRBD1 or TRBD2 (5 bases each). The V gene lost 10 bases and the J gene lost 1 base, with 10 bases spanning the gap. The CDR3 is made up of 12 amino acids. In DNA form, the CDR3 reads TGTGCCACCGGGACGGGCCAAGAGACCCAGTACTTC. Protein sequence: CATGTGQETQYF.

This clonotype appeared a few times. V gene TRBV9 combines with J gene TRBJ1-6; the D is unclear. Germline CDR1 SGDLS, CDR2 YYNGEE. V was shortened by 0 bases and J by 8 bases, with 9 bases between the two germline ends. CDR3 length: 14 amino acids. In nucleotides, the CDR3 is TGTGCCAGCAGCGTAGAACAGACCCATTCACCCCTCCACTTT. It translates to CASSVEQTHSPLHF.

This clonotype was detected a few times. The genes are TRBV3-1 and TRBJ1-2; D call uncertain. The CDR3 loop spans 13 amino acids. V lost 0 bases to trimming and J lost 3 bases, with 5 bases between them. Germline V gives CDR1 LGHDT, CDR2 YNNKEL (reference sequence). DNA of the CDR3: TGTGCCAGCAGCCAAGATTCAGACTATGGCTACACCTTC. It codes for CASSQDSDYGYTF.

The CDR3 DNA reads as TGTGCCAGCAGCTTAAGAAAGGCAGGTCCGAACACCGGGGAGCTGTTTTTT. This gives the protein CASSLRKAGPNTGELFF. The genes are TRBV7-8 and TRBJ2-2; D not resolved. The germline V gene has CDR1 SGHVS and CDR2 FQNEAQ. This CDR3 is built from 17 residues. Trimming removed 2 bases at V and 0 bases at J, with 13 bases between.

The sample holds many counts of this clonotype. The chain combines TRBV4-3 with TRBJ2-7, with 9 bases that match TRBD2. V was pared by 1 base and J by 2 bases, with 3 bases of the junction left unmatched. From germline, CDR1 is LGHNA and CDR2 YSLEER. The CDR3 runs 15 residues. For the CDR3, the DNA is TGCGCCAGCAGCCAAGGGACTAGCGTAGCCTACGAGCAGTACTTC. It is translated as CASSQGTSVAYEQYF.

The V call is TRBV5-1, the J call TRBJ2-5; D may be TRBD2 (5 bases). Germline assignment: CDR1 SGHRS and CDR2 YFSETQ. The CDR3 totals 15 residues. V lost 0 bases to trimming and J lost 1 base, with 10 bases between them. The CDR3 reads CASSLGPGIQETQYF. Here the CDR3 DNA reads TGCGCCAGCAGCTTGGGCCCGGGAATCCAAGAGACCCAGTACTTC.

In its sample, this clonotype was seen a few times. V usage is TRBV6-1 and J usage is TRBJ1-2; D is ambiguous. With 5 bases removed from V and 0 bases from J, the gap between germline ends came to 13 bases. Germline CDR1 MNHNS, CDR2 SASEGT. The length of the CDR3 is 15 residues. The CDR3 loop reads CASSQQPTPNYGYTF. As DNA, the CDR3 is TGTGCCAGCAGTCAGCAGCCTACACCTAACTATGGCTACACCTTC.

This chain links TRBV7-9 with TRBJ1-1, with D unresolved. Germline V gene data show CDR1 as SEHNR and CDR2 as FQNEAQ (reference sequence). This CDR3 contains 11 residues. Trimming cost V 4 bases and J 3 bases, with 3 bases left between them. The DNA for the CDR3 is TGTGCCAGCAGCTCCCACACTGAAGCTTTCTTT. It specifies CASSSHTEAFF.

The chain has TRBV3-1 and TRBJ1-5; D ambiguous. Per germline, CDR1 LGHDT and CDR2 YNNKEL (reference sequence). Trimming removed 6 bases from V and 5 bases from J, with 11 bases in between. The length of the CDR3 is 13 residues. The CDR3 here is CASSGQVDQPQHF. The CDR3 nucleotides are TGTGCCAGCAGTGGGCAGGTTGATCAGCCCCAGCATTTT.

This clonotype occurred many times. This rearrangement joins TRBV5-5 to TRBJ2-1, with unresolved D. Trimming removed 0 bases from V and 12 bases from J, with 10 bases in between. The germline V gene has CDR1 SGHKS and CDR2 YYEKEE (reference sequence). The CDR3 is made up of 12 amino acids. The CDR3 nucleotides read TGTGCCAGCAGCTTGGCGGCATCTGGGCAGTTCTTC. Translated: CASSLAASGQFF.

The chain joins TRBV2 to TRBJ2-7, with D possibly matching TRBD2 (6 bases). V was pared by 4 bases and J by 6 bases, with 10 bases between. CDR1 and CDR2 from the germline V gene are SNHLY and FYNNEI. The CDR3 is made up of 12 amino acids. CDR3 sequence reads: CASSGSGGEQYV. The CDR3 region has the DNA TGTGCCAGCAGTGGATCCGGGGGCGAGCAGTACGTC.

The chain has TRBV7-9 and TRBJ2-3, with 7 bases that match TRBD2. Germline V gene data show CDR1 as SEHNR and CDR2 as FQNEAQ (reference sequence). Unmatched junction bases numbered 13, after V lost 5 bases and J lost 2 bases. The CDR3 contains 17 residues. In DNA form, the CDR3 reads TGTGCCAGCAGCCCTCGACCCGGGACTAATCCCACAGATACGCAGTATTTT. The encoded protein is CASSPRPGTNPTDTQYF.

This clonotype was counted many times. The V and J genes are TRBV7-2 and TRBJ2-3, with D possibly matching TRBD1 (6 bases). The germline V gene has CDR1 SGHTA and CDR2 FQGNSA. The V and J ends lost 0 bases and 0 bases respectively, with 13 bases between them. This CDR3 contains 17 residues. The CDR3 nucleotides read TGTGCCAGCAGCTTAGCGCAGGGGACCCCTAGCACAGATACGCAGTATTTT. This sequence encodes CASSLAQGTPSTDTQYF.

This clonotype was counted between two and nine times. The rearrangement joins TRBV5-1 to TRBJ2-7; no clear D gene. The V end was cut by 0 bases, the J end by 0 bases, with 7 bases between. Germline CDR1 is SGHRS and CDR2 is YFSETQ. The CDR3 spans 14 residues. CDR3 bases: TGCGCCAGCAGCTTGGTGGTAGACTCCTACGAGCAGTACTTC. Its protein is CASSLVVDSYEQYF.

The chain has TRBV7-9 and TRBJ2-1; the D is unclear. Germline values: CDR1 SEHNR, CDR2 FQNEAQ (reference sequence). V dropped 1 base and J dropped 5 bases, with 6 bases sitting between them. The CDR3 has 13 residues. CDR3 nucleotides: TGTGCCAGCAGCTTAGAACAGCACAATGAGCAGTTCTTC. Amino acid sequence: CASSLEQHNEQFF.

This clonotype has more than one count but fewer than ten. This chain joins TRBV6-5 and TRBJ1-5, with 7 bases aligning to TRBD1. This CDR3 has 15 residues. V dropped 5 bases and J dropped 6; count of bases not matched to a gene: 10. Germline V gives CDR1 MNHEY, CDR2 SVGAGI. Here the CDR3 reads CASSKNPGQSQPQHF. CDR3 DNA sequence: TGTGCCAGCAGTAAGAATCCGGGACAGTCTCAGCCCCAGCATTTT.

The V call is TRBV5-1, the J call TRBJ1-4, with D possibly TRBD1 on 6 matching bases. The length of the CDR3 is 14 residues. The V and J ends lost 7 bases and 2 bases respectively, with 12 bases between them. CDR1 and CDR2 from the germline V gene are SGHRS and YFSETQ. The CDR3 loop is CASGTGRTNEKLFF. As DNA, the CDR3 is TGCGCCAGCGGAACAGGGCGGACTAATGAAAAACTGTTTTTT. Based on the CDR3 plus reference TRBV5-1 and TRBJ1-4, the full variable domain is KAGVTQTPRYLIKTRGQQVTLSCSPISGHRSVSWYQQTPGQGLQFLFEYFSETQRNKGNFPGRFSGRQFSNSRSEMNVSTLELGDSALYLCASGTGRTNEKLFFGSGTQLSVL.

This chain connects TRBV18 to TRBJ2-7; D perhaps matches TRBD1 (5 bases). This CDR3 is 13 amino acids long. V shed 2 bases and J shed 6 bases, with 11 bases lying between them. CDR1 KGHSH and CDR2 LQKENI come from the germline V gene. In DNA, the CDR3 is TGTGCCAGCTCACCAAATCAGGGTGTCGAGCAGTACGTC. This encodes CASSPNQGVEQYV.

This clonotype was observed a handful of times. The chain is built from TRBV6-6 and TRBJ1-2; 7 nucleotides line up with TRBD1. The V gene end was trimmed by 5 bases and the J gene end by 6 bases; junction bases not matched to a gene: 12. Germline V gene lookup returns CDR1 MNHNY and CDR2 SVGAGI (reference sequence). The CDR3 loop spans 15 amino acids. The CDR3 sequence is CASSRGQGSVDGYTF. DNA for the CDR3: TGTGCCAGCAGTAGGGGGCAGGGAAGTGTTGATGGCTACACCTTC.

This rearrangement joins TRBV5-4 to TRBJ2-1; D not certain. Germline-derived CDR1 and CDR2 are SGHNT and YYREEE (reference sequence). The CDR3 extends over 15 amino acids. The ends were cut back, 5 bases at V and 9 bases at J, with 21 bases in the middle. CDR3 in DNA: TGTGCCAGCAGGAGAGAGGTGCAGGACCTCGGTGAGCAGTTCTTC. The encoded protein is CASRREVQDLGEQFF.

The rearrangement joins TRBV7-2 to TRBJ1-2, with unresolved D. The germline gives CDR1 SGHTA, CDR2 FQGNSA. This CDR3 has 13 residues. The V end lost 5 bases, the J end lost 5 bases, and 12 bases lay between the germline ends. Here the CDR3 reads CASSEGRGYGYTF. The CDR3 DNA sequence: TGTGCCAGCAGCGAAGGGAGAGGGTATGGCTACACCTTC.

This clonotype was observed a few times. This chain joins TRBV4-1 and TRBJ1-1; unclear D gene. In germline, CDR1 is MGHRA, CDR2 YSYEKL. Trimming removed 3 bases from V and 5 bases from J, with 13 bases in between. This CDR3 is 14 amino acids long. This CDR3 reads CASSQLGWRTEAFF. In DNA, the CDR3 is TGCGCCAGCAGCCAGCTAGGGTGGCGGACTGAAGCTTTCTTT.

This clonotype appeared a few times. V is TRBV20-1 and J is TRBJ2-7; D remains unclear. The V and J ends lost 5 bases and 4 bases respectively, with 21 bases between them. The CDR3 extends over 15 amino acids. CDR1 is DFQATT, CDR2 SNEGSKA, per germline (reference sequence). DNA of the CDR3: TGCAGTGCTGCCCTCCCCTCTCTTGGGTCGTACGAGCAGTACTTC. It encodes CSAALPSLGSYEQYF.

This clonotype has ten or more counts. The V and J genes are TRBV5-1 and TRBJ2-5, with D possibly being TRBD2 (5 bases). V was shortened by 0 bases and J by 4 bases, with 13 bases between the two germline ends. The V gene's germline CDR1 is SGHRS and CDR2 YFSETQ. CDR3 length equals 15 residues. The CDR3 DNA is TGCGCCAGCAGCTTGGAATTAGCGCGGCCAGAGACCCAGTACTTC. Translating it yields CASSLELARPETQYF.